This T cell receptor beta chain stems from a study of ipilimumab plus nivolumab after autologous stem cell transplantation. Whole-study context: Patients received a median of roughly five ipilimumab and about 8 nivolumab doses. Study-level points and caveats: Authors suggest TCR repertoire, Treg phenotype and gut microbiota support further study.

Ipilimumab, 1 mg/kg, started 14 to 28 days after autologous transplant. Patients got 3 mg/kg IV nivolumab weeks 1, 4, 7, 10, then biweekly through week 26. Profiled with immunoSEQ multiplex PCR; TCRdb holds only in-frame clones, not every one. The sample has 10,000 to 15,000 clones, around three quarters seen once; the top ten hold approximately 17%. This clone has only one observation. The antigen is unknown. The material was PBMCs, obtained in a trial of ipilimumab plus nivolumab as post-transplant consolidation. The sequence was obtained from a male donor with diffuse large B-cell lymphoma.

The CDR3 DNA is TGTGCCATCAGTGAGACCTACGAGCAGTACTTC. This encodes CAISETYEQYF. This chain connects TRBV10-3 to TRBJ2-7, with D hard to call. Germline V lookup: CDR1 ENHRY, CDR2 SYGVKD. The V and J ends lost 2 bases and 2 bases respectively, with 1 base between them. CDR3 length: 11 amino acids.